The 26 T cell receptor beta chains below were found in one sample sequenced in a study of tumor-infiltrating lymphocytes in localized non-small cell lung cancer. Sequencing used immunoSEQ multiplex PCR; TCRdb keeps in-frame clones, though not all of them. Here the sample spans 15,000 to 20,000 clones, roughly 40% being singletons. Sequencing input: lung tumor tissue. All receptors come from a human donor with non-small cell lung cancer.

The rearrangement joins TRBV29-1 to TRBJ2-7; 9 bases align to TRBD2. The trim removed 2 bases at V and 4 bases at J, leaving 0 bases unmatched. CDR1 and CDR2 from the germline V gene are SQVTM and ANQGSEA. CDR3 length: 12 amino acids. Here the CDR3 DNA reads TGCAGCGTTGAAAGCGGGGGGTACGAGCAGTACTTC. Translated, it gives CSVESGGYEQYF.

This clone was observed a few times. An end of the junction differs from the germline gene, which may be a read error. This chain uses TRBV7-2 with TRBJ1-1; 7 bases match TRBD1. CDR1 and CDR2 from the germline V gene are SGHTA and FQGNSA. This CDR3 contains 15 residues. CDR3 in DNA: TGCGCCAGCAGCCGAAGACAGGGCGATGGCACTGAAGCTTTCTTT. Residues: CASSRRQGDGTEAFF.

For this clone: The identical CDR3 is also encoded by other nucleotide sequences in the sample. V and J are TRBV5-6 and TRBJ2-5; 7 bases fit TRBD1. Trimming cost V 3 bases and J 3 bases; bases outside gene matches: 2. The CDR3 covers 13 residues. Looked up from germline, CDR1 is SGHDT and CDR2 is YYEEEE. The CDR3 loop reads CASSSDREETQYF. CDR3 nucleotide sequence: TGTGCCAGCAGCTCCGACAGGGAAGAGACCCAGTACTTC.

CDR3 protein: CASGDSSNQPQHF. The CDR3 DNA sequence: TGTGCCAGCGGGGACAGCAGCAATCAGCCCCAGCATTTT. This chain uses TRBV2 with TRBJ1-5; 7 nucleotides align to TRBD1. This CDR3 comprises 13 residues. The germline gives CDR1 SNHLY, CDR2 FYNNEI. Losses at the gene ends were 8 bases for V and 1 base for J; bases not matched to a gene: 2.

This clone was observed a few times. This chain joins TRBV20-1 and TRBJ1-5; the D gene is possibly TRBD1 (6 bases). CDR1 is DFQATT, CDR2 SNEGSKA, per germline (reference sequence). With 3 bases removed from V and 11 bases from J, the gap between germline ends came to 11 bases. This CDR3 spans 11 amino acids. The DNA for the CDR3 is TGCAGTGCTAGCGAGGGGGGGGCCCAGCATTTT. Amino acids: CSASEGGAQHF.

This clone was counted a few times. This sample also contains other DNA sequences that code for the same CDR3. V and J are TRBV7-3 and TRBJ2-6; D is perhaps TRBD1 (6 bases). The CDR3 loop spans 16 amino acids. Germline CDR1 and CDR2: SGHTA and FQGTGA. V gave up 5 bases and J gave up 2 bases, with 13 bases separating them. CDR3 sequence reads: CASSINRVPGANVLTF. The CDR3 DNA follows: TGTGCCAGCAGCATAAACAGGGTCCCTGGGGCCAACGTCCTGACTTTC.

CDR3 bases: TGCGCCAGCAACCGGGACAACTCCTACGAGCAGTACTTC. It codes for CASNRDNSYEQYF. The gene calls are TRBV5-1 and TRBJ2-7, with D tentatively TRBD1 (6 bases). Germline CDR1 and CDR2: SGHRS and YFSETQ. Trimming removed 6 bases from V and 0 bases from J, with 10 bases in between. The CDR3 spans 13 residues.

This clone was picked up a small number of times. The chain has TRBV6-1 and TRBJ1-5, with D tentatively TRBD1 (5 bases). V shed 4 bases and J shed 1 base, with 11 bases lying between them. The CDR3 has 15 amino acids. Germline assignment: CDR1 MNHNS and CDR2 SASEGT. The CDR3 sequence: CASSAPQGSNQPQHF. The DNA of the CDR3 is TGTGCCAGCAGTGCCCCTCAGGGAAGCAATCAGCCCCAGCATTTT.

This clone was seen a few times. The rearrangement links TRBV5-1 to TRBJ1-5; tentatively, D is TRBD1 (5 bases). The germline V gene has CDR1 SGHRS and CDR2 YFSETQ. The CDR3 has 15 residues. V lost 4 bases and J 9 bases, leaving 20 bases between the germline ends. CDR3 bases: TGCGCCAGCAGCCCAGAATGGGGGGGGTCAGGGCCCCAGCATTTT. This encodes CASSPEWGGSGPQHF. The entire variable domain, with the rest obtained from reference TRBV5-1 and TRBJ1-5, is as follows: KAGVTQTPRYLIKTRGQQVTLSCSPISGHRSVSWYQQTPGQGLQFLFEYFSETQRNKGNFPGRFSGRQFSNSRSEMNVSTLELGDSALYLCASSPEWGGSGPQHFGDGTRLSIL.

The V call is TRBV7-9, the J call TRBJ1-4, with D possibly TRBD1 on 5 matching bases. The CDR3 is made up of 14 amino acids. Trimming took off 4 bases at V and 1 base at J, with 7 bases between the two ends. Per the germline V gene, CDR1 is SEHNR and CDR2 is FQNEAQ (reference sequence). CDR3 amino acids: CASSSGGTNEKLFF. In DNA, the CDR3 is TGTGCCAGCAGCTCGGGGGGAACTAATGAAAAACTGTTTTTT.

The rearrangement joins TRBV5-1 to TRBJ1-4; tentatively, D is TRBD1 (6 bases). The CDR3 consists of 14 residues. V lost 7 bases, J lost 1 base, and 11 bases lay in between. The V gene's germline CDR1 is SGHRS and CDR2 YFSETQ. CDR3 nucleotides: TGCGCCAGCCAAGAGGGGGAAACTAATGAAAAACTGTTTTTT. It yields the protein CASQEGETNEKLFF.

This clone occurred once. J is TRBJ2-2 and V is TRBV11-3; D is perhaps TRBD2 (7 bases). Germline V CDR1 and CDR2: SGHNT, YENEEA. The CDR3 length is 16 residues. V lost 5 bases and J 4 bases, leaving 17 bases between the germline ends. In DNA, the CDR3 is TGTGCCAGCAGCCCACTAAGGGGGGGGCCCACCGGGGAGCTGTTTTTT. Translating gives CASSPLRGGPTGELFF.

The CDR3 sequence: CASSPSGANVLTF. CDR3 coding DNA: TGTGCCAGCAGCCCCTCTGGGGCCAACGTCCTGACTTTC. This chain links TRBV7-2 with TRBJ2-6; D remains ambiguous. Germline-derived CDR1 and CDR2 are SGHTA and FQGNSA. CDR3 length: 13 residues. V was shortened by 5 bases and J by 0 bases, with 2 bases between the two germline ends.

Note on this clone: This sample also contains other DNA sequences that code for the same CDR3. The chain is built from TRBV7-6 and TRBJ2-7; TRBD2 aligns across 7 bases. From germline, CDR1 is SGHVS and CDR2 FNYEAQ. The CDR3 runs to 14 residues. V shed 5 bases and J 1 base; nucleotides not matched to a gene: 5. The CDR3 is CASSPGGGSYEQYF. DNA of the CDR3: TGTGCCAGCAGCCCTGGGGGAGGGTCCTACGAGCAGTACTTC. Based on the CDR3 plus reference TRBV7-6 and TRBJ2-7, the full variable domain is GAGVSQSPRYKVTKRGQDVALRCDPISGHVSLYWYRQALGQGPEFLTYFNYEAQQDKSGLPNDRFSAERPEGSISTLTIQRTEQRDSAMYRCASSPGGGSYEQYFGPGTRLTVT.

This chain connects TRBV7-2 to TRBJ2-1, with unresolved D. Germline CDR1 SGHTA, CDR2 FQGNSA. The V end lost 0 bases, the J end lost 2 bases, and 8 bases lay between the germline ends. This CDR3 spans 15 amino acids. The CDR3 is CASSLARQPYNEQFF. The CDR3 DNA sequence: TGTGCCAGCAGCTTAGCGCGACAACCCTACAATGAGCAGTTCTTC.

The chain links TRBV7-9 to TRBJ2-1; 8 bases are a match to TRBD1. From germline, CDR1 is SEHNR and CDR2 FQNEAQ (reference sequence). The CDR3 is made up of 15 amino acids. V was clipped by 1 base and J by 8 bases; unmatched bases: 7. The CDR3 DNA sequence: TGTGCCAGCAGCTTAGAGACAGGGGTCGTGGATGAGCAGTTCTTC. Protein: CASSLETGVVDEQFF.

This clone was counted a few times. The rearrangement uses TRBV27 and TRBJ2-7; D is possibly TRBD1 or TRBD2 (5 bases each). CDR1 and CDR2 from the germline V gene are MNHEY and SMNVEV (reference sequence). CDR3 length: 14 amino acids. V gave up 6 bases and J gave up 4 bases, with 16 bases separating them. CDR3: CASSGYGEGYEQYF. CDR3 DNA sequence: TGTGCCAGCAGCGGCTATGGAGAGGGGTACGAGCAGTACTTC.

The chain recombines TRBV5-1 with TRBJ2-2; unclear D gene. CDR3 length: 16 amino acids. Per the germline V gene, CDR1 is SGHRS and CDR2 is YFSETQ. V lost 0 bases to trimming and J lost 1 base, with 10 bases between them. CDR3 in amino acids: CASSLAGPGNTGELFF. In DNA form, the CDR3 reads TGCGCCAGCAGCTTGGCAGGTCCAGGGAACACCGGGGAGCTGTTTTTT.

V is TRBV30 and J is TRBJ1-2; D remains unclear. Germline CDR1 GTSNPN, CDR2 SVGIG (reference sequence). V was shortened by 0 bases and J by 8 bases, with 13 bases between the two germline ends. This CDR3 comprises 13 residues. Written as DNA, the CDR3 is TGTGCCTGGAGTGTGATGAGGATGGGGGGCTACACCTTC. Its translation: CAWSVMRMGGYTF.

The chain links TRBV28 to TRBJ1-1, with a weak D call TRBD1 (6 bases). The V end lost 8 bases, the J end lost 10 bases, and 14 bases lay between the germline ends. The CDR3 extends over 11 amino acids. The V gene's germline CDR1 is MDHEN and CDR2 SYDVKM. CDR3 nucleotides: TGTGCCAGCCTTCAGGGGCTTGTAGCTTTCTTT. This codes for CASLQGLVAFF.

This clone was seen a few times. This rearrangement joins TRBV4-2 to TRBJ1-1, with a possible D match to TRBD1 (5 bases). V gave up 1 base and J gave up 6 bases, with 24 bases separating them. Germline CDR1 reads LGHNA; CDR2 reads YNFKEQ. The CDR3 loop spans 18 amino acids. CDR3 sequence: CASSQGRQGAGIGPEAFF. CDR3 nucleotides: TGTGCCAGCAGCCAAGGTCGGCAAGGGGCTGGTATAGGCCCTGAAGCTTTCTTT.

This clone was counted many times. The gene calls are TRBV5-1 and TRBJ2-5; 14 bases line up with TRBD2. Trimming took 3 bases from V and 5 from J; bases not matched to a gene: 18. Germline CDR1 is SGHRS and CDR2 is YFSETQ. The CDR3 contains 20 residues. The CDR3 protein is CASSSPRDRTSGGTTETQYF. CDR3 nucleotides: TGCGCCAGCAGCTCACCTAGAGACAGGACTAGCGGGGGGACCACGGAGACCCAGTACTTC.

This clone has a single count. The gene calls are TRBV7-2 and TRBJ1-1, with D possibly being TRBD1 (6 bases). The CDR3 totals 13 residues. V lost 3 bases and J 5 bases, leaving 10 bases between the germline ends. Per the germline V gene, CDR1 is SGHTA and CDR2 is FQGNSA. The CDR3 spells CASSFPGATEAFF. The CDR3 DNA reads TGTGCCAGCAGCTTCCCAGGGGCGACTGAAGCTTTCTTT.

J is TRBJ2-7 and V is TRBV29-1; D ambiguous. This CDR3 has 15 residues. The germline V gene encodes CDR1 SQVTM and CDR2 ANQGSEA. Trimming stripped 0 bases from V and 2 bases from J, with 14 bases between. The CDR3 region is CSVEDGESVTYEQYF. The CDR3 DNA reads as TGCAGCGTTGAAGACGGAGAGTCGGTAACCTACGAGCAGTACTTC.

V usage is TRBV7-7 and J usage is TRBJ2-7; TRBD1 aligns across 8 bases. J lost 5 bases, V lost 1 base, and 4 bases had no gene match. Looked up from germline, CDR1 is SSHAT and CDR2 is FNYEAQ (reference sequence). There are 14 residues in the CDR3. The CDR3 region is CASSLGTGLDEQYF. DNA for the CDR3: TGTGCCAGCAGCTTAGGGACAGGGTTGGACGAGCAGTACTTC. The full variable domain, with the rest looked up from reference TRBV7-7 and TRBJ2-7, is GAGVSQSPRYKVTKRGQDVTLRCDPISSHATLYWYQQALGQGPEFLTYFNYEAQPDKSGLPSDRFSAERPEGSISTLTIQRTEQRDSAMYRCASSLGTGLDEQYFGPGTRLTVT.

The DNA for the CDR3 is TGCGCCAGCAGCCTCCGGGACCTGGACAATGAGCAGTTCTTC. It yields the protein CASSLRDLDNEQFF. The J gene is TRBJ2-1, the V gene TRBV5-1, with D perhaps being TRBD1 or TRBD2 (5 bases each). Germline CDR1 SGHRS, CDR2 YFSETQ. The CDR3 is made up of 14 amino acids. V was pared by 4 bases and J by 5 bases, with 13 bases between. The variable domain in full, completed from reference TRBV5-1 and TRBJ2-1, reads KAGVTQTPRYLIKTRGQQVTLSCSPISGHRSVSWYQQTPGQGLQFLFEYFSETQRNKGNFPGRFSGRQFSNSRSEMNVSTLELGDSALYLCASSLRDLDNEQFFGPGTRLTVL.